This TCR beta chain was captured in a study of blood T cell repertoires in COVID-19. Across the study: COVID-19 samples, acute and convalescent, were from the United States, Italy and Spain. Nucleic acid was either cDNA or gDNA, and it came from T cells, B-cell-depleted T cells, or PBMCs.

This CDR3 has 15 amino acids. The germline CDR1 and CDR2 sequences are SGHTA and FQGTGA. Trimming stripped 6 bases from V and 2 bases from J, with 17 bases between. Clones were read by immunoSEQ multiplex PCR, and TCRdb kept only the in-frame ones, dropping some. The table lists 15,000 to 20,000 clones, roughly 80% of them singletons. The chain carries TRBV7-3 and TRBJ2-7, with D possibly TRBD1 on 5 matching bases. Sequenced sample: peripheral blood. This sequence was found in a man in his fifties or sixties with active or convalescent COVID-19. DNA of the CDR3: TGTGCCAGCAGAGGGCGACAGCCTGCCCCCTACGAGCAGTACTTC. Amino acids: CASRGRQPAPYEQYF.